Sequencing of this T cell receptor beta chain was carried out in a study of T cells in Graves' hyperthyroidism and ophthalmopathy. In patients aged 18 to 65, hyperthyroidism was newly diagnosed, with duration under 2 months. Exclusion of patients followed from uncontrolled infection, other autoimmune disease, pregnancy or lactation. RNA transcripts provided the source from which TCR beta CDR3 regions were amplified. HTBI primers were the set used in a first-round RT-PCR of the TCR CDR3. MiXCR, applied by TCRdb to the multiplex PCR reads, yields one record per CDR3 protein. The data contain approximately 710,000 distinct CDR3 sequences, 17% of them seen just once; the ten biggest clones take up around 16%. This clonotype was picked up many times. CDR1 and CDR2 (germline): SQVTM, ANQGSEA. Between the trimmed V and J ends, which lost 7 bases and 7 bases, there was a span of 13 bases. This CDR3 has 12 amino acids.

This receptor was identified in a man aged 50-60 years with Graves' hyperthyroidism. Sequencing input: blood. J is TRBJ1-4 and V is TRBV29-1; D gene ambiguous. The CDR3 protein is CSARVLGEKLFF. In nucleotides, the CDR3 is TGCAGCGCCCGGGTCCTGGGTGAAAAACTGTTTTTT.